One and the same sample provided the 6 T cell receptor beta chains below, sequenced in a study of beta chain features in type 1 diabetes. General study points: Shorter TCRB CDR3s, moderately but significantly so, were found in Type 1 diabetes patients in all four CD4+ subsets.

What these receptors recognize is not known. Sequenced material consisted of expressed TCRB transcripts (all of the isolated RNA was reverse transcribed). The data were produced by immunoSEQ multiplex PCR, yet TCRdb's version contains in-frame clones alone and is incomplete. This sample has 150,000 to 190,000 clones, with around a tenth found just once. The sample comprised central memory CD4+ T cells from blood. These receptors all come from a man aged 25-40 years with type 1 diabetes.

This clone has a handful of counts. The chain links TRBV30 to TRBJ2-7; the match to TRBD1 covers 9 bases. CDR3 length: 15 residues. Germline V lookup: CDR1 GTSNPN, CDR2 SVGIG (reference sequence). V was pared by 8 bases and J by 0 bases, with 11 bases of the junction left unmatched. The CDR3 region is CALENRDRASYEQYF. CDR3 sequence (DNA): TGTGCCCTAGAGAATCGGGACAGGGCCTCCTACGAGCAGTACTTC. The entire variable domain, with the rest obtained from reference TRBV30 and TRBJ2-7, is as follows: SQTIHQWPATLVQPVGSPLSLECTVEGTSNPNLYWYRQAAGRGLQLLFYSVGIGQISSEVPQNLSASRPQDRQFILSSKKLLLSDSGFYLCALENRDRASYEQYFGPGTRLTVT.

This clone occurred a few times. V gene TRBV27 combines with J gene TRBJ2-3, with D uncertain. V lost 3 bases and J lost 0, with 7 bases in between. Per germline, CDR1 MNHEY and CDR2 SMNVEV (reference sequence). The CDR3 runs to 14 residues. The DNA of the CDR3 is TGTGCCAGCAGTTTTGGGCATAGCACAGATACGCAGTATTTT. It translates to CASSFGHSTDTQYF.

This clone has only a few counts. This chain links TRBV7-2 with TRBJ2-7; 8 bases align to TRBD2. The CDR3 is 16 residues long. Germline trimming cut 3 bases from V and 2 bases from J; bases unmatched to any gene: 9. Germline V gene sequence: CDR1 SGHTA, CDR2 FQGNSA. The CDR3 nucleotides are TGTGCCAGCAGCTTGATAGCGGGAAGTCTACCCTACGAGCAGTACTTC. This translates into CASSLIAGSLPYEQYF. The whole variable domain, filled in from reference TRBV7-2 and TRBJ2-7, reads GAGVSQSPSNKVTEKGKDVELRCDPISGHTALYWYRQSLGQGLEFLIYFQGNSAPDKSGLPSDRFSAERTGGSVSTLTIQRTQQEDSAVYLCASSLIAGSLPYEQYFGPGTRLTVT.

V gene TRBV4-1 combines with J gene TRBJ1-4; possibly TRBD1 for D (5 bases). The CDR3 spans 17 residues. The ends were cut back, 2 bases at V and 0 bases at J, with 13 bases in the middle. CDR1 and CDR2 (germline): MGHRA, YSYEKL. The CDR3 region has the DNA TGCGCCAGCAGCCAATCTCCGGGGGGTGCAACTAATGAAAAACTGTTTTTT. Residues: CASSQSPGGATNEKLFF.

There are a few counts of this clone. V is TRBV19 and J is TRBJ2-6; the D is unclear. V lost 11 bases and J lost 0, with 5 bases in between. The CDR3 contains 12 residues. Germline-derived CDR1 and CDR2 are LNHDA and SQIVND (reference sequence). In DNA, the CDR3 is TGTGCCCTAAGCTCTGGGGCCAACGTCCTGACTTTC. It yields the protein CALSSGANVLTF.

This chain links TRBV28 with TRBJ2-1; 7 nucleotides line up with TRBD2. Trimming cost V 6 bases and J 6 bases; bases outside gene matches: 17. The CDR3 is 17 amino acids. CDR1 and CDR2 (germline): MDHEN, SYDVKM. The DNA for the CDR3 is TGTGCCAGCAGCCCAACCGGTGGGGGACTAAGCTTCAATGAGCAGTTCTTC. Translation: CASSPTGGGLSFNEQFF.